This entry describes one T cell receptor beta chain. This sample is drawn from a study of technical replicates of blood from several donors. The CDR3 spans 15 residues. Germline V lookup: CDR1 SGHVS, CDR2 FQNEAQ. V was shortened by 1 base and J by 7 bases, with 13 bases between the two germline ends. The table came from immunoSEQ multiplex PCR; TCRdb's copy has only in-frame clones and leaves some out. Among 60,000 to 65,000 clones listed, 90% to 95% were seen once. This clonotype was sampled from a human donor in good health. Some clones in this sample may be carry-over from other donors' samples. Sequenced material: PBMCs. The J gene is TRBJ2-2, the V gene TRBV7-8, with D unresolved. For the CDR3, the DNA is TGTGCCAGCAGCTTAGAACTCCCCCTTTTCGGGGAGCTGTTTTTT. This translates into CASSLELPLFGELFF.